These 6 T cell receptor beta chains share one sample of origin, sequenced in a study of cytomegalovirus exposure and HLA in healthy donors. Researchers ran the PCR with 60 Vbeta and 13 Jbeta primers. Measured with immunoSEQ multiplex PCR; TCRdb has only the in-frame clones, and not every one. Altogether 110,000 to 150,000 clones are present, roughly 71% being singletons, with the ten largest covering around 7%. Sequenced material: PBMCs. All receptors derive from a man aged 25 to 45 in good health and CMV-seronegative.

This clone was detected a few times. The J gene is TRBJ1-2, the V gene TRBV7-8; D unclear. V was cut by 1 base and J by 8 bases, with 11 bases left in between. Germline V gives CDR1 SGHVS, CDR2 FQNEAQ. The CDR3 is 13 amino acids. The CDR3 reads CASSLVRAEGYTF. The DNA of the CDR3 is TGTGCCAGCAGCTTAGTGCGTGCGGAGGGCTACACCTTC.

A few counts support this clone. The V call is TRBV5-6, the J call TRBJ2-1, with D possibly TRBD1 on 8 matching bases. Per germline, CDR1 SGHDT and CDR2 YYEEEE. Trimming removed 3 bases from V and 3 bases from J, with 13 bases in between. The CDR3 totals 15 residues. The chain's CDR3 is CASSWGGTGYNEQFF. The CDR3, as DNA: TGTGCCAGCAGCTGGGGGGGGACAGGCTACAATGAGCAGTTCTTC.

The chain carries TRBV28 and TRBJ1-1, with 8 bases lining up with TRBD1. With 9 bases clipped from V and 4 bases from J, the junction kept 7 bases outside the gene matches. Germline assignment: CDR1 MDHEN and CDR2 SYDVKM. The CDR3 loop spans 13 amino acids. CDR3 region: CASRDRGTTEAFF. DNA of the CDR3: TGTGCCAGTCGAGACAGGGGAACCACTGAAGCTTTCTTT.

Turning to this clone: Its ends do not fully match the called genes, so a read error is possible. The CDR3 spells CASSEDVGANGLTF. The CDR3 nucleotides are TGTGCCAGCAGTGAAGATGTTGGGGCCAACGGCCTGACTTTC. The J gene is TRBJ2-6, the V gene TRBV2; TRBD1 is a possible D gene (5 bases). The germline V gene encodes CDR1 SNHLY and CDR2 FYNNEI. The CDR3 totals 14 residues.

This clone came up once. This chain joins TRBV5-4 and TRBJ1-3, with 8 bases identical to TRBD1. The CDR3 is 15 residues long. Germline CDR1 reads SGHNT; CDR2 reads YYREEE (reference sequence). V was pared by 5 bases and J by 7 bases, with 11 bases of the junction left unmatched. CDR3 in amino acids: CASSLPGQGGNTIYF. CDR3 coding DNA: TGTGCCAGCAGTCTACCCGGACAGGGAGGGAACACCATATATTTT.

This clone was picked up one time. This chain uses TRBV28 with TRBJ2-5; TRBD2 is a possible D gene (6 bases). Germline V gene data show CDR1 as MDHEN and CDR2 as SYDVKM. This CDR3 has 14 amino acids. Trimming shortened V by 1 base and J by 4 bases, and 10 bases separated the two germline ends. Here the CDR3 reads CASSLSGEAETQYF. DNA for the CDR3: TGTGCCAGCAGTTTATCGGGGGAGGCAGAGACCCAGTACTTC.